Shown below are 30 T cell receptor beta chains from a single sample sequenced in a study of identical twins. MiXCR, run by TCRdb on the 5' RACE reads, gives a single entry per CDR3 protein. The table shows 400,000 or so distinct CDR3 sequences, with 9% occurring only once. The sample consisted of naive T cells sorted from blood. The origin of the receptors is a woman in her forties or fifties in good health.

The rearrangement uses TRBV10-3 and TRBJ1-2; maybe TRBD1 (6 bases). The CDR3 totals 13 residues. V dropped 6 bases and J dropped 5 bases, with 13 bases sitting between them. Germline V lookup: CDR1 ENHRY, CDR2 SYGVKD. The CDR3 DNA reads TGTGCCATCAGCCCCGGGACAACTTATGGCTACACCTTC. As protein: CAISPGTTYGYTF.

This clonotype appeared a few times. This chain connects TRBV2 to TRBJ2-7; D is ambiguous. This CDR3 is built from 14 residues. CDR1 SNHLY and CDR2 FYNNEI come from the germline V gene. Trimming removed 3 bases at V and 2 bases at J, with 11 bases between. As DNA, the CDR3 is TGTGCCAGCAGTGATAGGTCAATCCCCTACGAGCAGTACGTC. It is translated as CASSDRSIPYEQYV.

This clonotype was found many times. The V gene is TRBV20-1, the J gene TRBJ2-7; D gene ambiguous. Germline V gene lookup returns CDR1 DFQATT and CDR2 SNEGSKA (reference sequence). V was cut by 1 base and J by 4 bases, with 17 bases left in between. This CDR3 has 15 amino acids. For the CDR3, the DNA is TGCAGTGCTAGAGCCCCAGGAACTACTCTGTACGAGCAGTACGTC. Translated, it gives CSARAPGTTLYEQYV.

At least ten counts were recorded for this clonotype. The chain employs TRBV3-1 and TRBJ2-2; D not resolved. This CDR3 contains 14 residues. CDR1 is LGHDT and CDR2 is YNNKEL in the germline V gene (reference sequence). The ends were cut back, 1 base at V and 7 bases at J, with 10 bases in the middle. Written as DNA, the CDR3 is TGTGCCAGCAGCCAAGTTCCCAGTATCGGGGAGCTGTTTTTT. Translated: CASSQVPSIGELFF.

The sample holds many counts of this clonotype. V is TRBV7-9 and J is TRBJ2-7, with D perhaps TRBD1 or TRBD2 (5 bases each). The CDR3 runs to 14 residues. Trimming left V 5 bases short and J 2 bases short, with 13 bases between. The germline gives CDR1 SEHNR, CDR2 FQNEAQ (reference sequence). DNA for the CDR3: TGTGCCAGCAGCCTCGGGGACGGAACCTACGAGCAGTACTTC. Its translation: CASSLGDGTYEQYF.

A few counts support this clonotype. CDR3 nucleotides: TGCGCCAGCAGCCAAGATATGGGGGGGAACACTGAAGCTTTCTTT. It codes for CASSQDMGGNTEAFF. The chain carries TRBV4-1 and TRBJ1-1; the D gene is possibly TRBD1 (5 bases). This CDR3 is built from 15 residues. Germline V lookup: CDR1 MGHRA, CDR2 YSYEKL. The V end lost 0 bases, the J end lost 1 base, and 9 bases lay between the germline ends.

V and J are TRBV12-3 or TRBV12-4 and TRBJ1-5; weak D call: TRBD1 (5 bases). The CDR3 contains 12 residues. Trimming took off 5 bases at V and 9 bases at J, with 11 bases between the two ends. The CDR3 is CASSVGRRPQHF. The CDR3, as DNA: TGTGCCAGCAGTGTGGGGCGGCGGCCCCAGCATTTT.

This clonotype occurred many times. V usage is TRBV3-1 and J usage is TRBJ2-1; D unclear. The germline CDR1 and CDR2 sequences are LGHDT and YNNKEL (reference sequence). The CDR3 runs to 12 residues. Trimming removed 2 bases at V and 9 bases at J, with 8 bases between. The CDR3 DNA follows: TGTGCCAGCAGCCAAAGGTTGGCTGAGCAGTTCTTC. The encoded protein is CASSQRLAEQFF.

This clonotype appeared once. This could be a read error, since a much larger clone is one nucleotide away. The J gene is TRBJ2-1, the V gene TRBV29-1, with TRBD2 identical over 11 bases. The ends lost 4 bases at V and 0 bases at J; junction bases unmatched: 5. This CDR3 comprises 16 residues. Germline V gene data show CDR1 as SQVTM and CDR2 as ANQGSEA. CDR3: CSVVLAGASSYNEQFF. The CDR3 DNA sequence: TGCAGCGTTGTACTAGCGGGGGCTAGCTCCTACAATGAGCAGTTCTTC.

This sequence joins TRBV11-2 and TRBJ2-1, with TRBD2 as a possible D gene (6 bases). The CDR3 length is 14 residues. The V end lost 4 bases, the J end lost 5 bases, and 12 bases lay between the germline ends. Germline V gene sequence: CDR1 SGHAT, CDR2 FQNNGV. The CDR3 spells CASSWAGSNNEQFF. CDR3 sequence (DNA): TGTGCCAGCAGCTGGGCGGGATCCAACAATGAGCAGTTCTTC.

This clonotype was counted many times. This rearrangement joins TRBV5-1 to TRBJ2-1; 13 bases fit TRBD2. The CDR3 extends over 17 amino acids. V shed 3 bases and J 5 bases; nucleotides not matched to a gene: 8. The germline CDR1 and CDR2 sequences are SGHRS and YFSETQ. CDR3: CASSSSRTSGRNNEQFF. The CDR3 region has the DNA TGCGCCAGCAGCTCATCCCGGACTAGCGGGAGAAACAATGAGCAGTTCTTC. The entire variable domain, with the rest obtained from reference TRBV5-1 and TRBJ2-1, is as follows: KAGVTQTPRYLIKTRGQQVTLSCSPISGHRSVSWYQQTPGQGLQFLFEYFSETQRNKGNFPGRFSGRQFSNSRSEMNVSTLELGDSALYLCASSSSRTSGRNNEQFFGPGTRLTVL.

The J gene is TRBJ2-7, the V gene TRBV5-5; perhaps TRBD1 as D (6 bases). V lost 3 bases to trimming and J lost 1 base, with 17 bases between them. There are 16 residues in the CDR3. The germline gives CDR1 SGHKS, CDR2 YYEKEE (reference sequence). The CDR3 sequence is CASSSQRTAKSYEQYF. The CDR3 region has the DNA TGTGCCAGCAGCTCCCAAAGGACAGCAAAGTCCTACGAGCAGTACTTC.

This clonotype was observed at least ten times. Here the CDR3 reads CSARVGRFGNQPQHF. The CDR3 DNA sequence: TGCAGTGCTAGAGTGGGCCGATTCGGGAATCAGCCCCAGCATTTT. The V gene is TRBV20-1, the J gene TRBJ1-5; no reliable D call. The germline V gene has CDR1 DFQATT and CDR2 SNEGSKA (reference sequence). This CDR3 has 15 amino acids. V was shortened by 1 base and J by 4 bases, with 14 bases between the two germline ends.

V usage is TRBV11-2 and J usage is TRBJ2-3; a possible D gene is TRBD2 (6 bases). CDR3 length: 18 residues. Germline lookup yields CDR1 SGHAT and CDR2 FQNNGV. V was cut by 1 base and J by 4 bases, with 21 bases left in between. CDR3 protein: CASSLVGSGGWGPDTQYF. The CDR3, as DNA: TGTGCCAGCAGCTTAGTTGGTAGCGGAGGCTGGGGCCCAGATACGCAGTATTTT.

This clonotype appeared a single time. The rearrangement joins TRBV18 to TRBJ2-2; D call uncertain. This CDR3 spans 15 amino acids. Germline CDR1 KGHSH, CDR2 LQKENI. Trimming stripped 4 bases from V and 6 bases from J, with 15 bases between. The CDR3 region is CASSQLGSASGELFF. CDR3 nucleotide sequence: TGTGCCAGCTCACAGCTTGGTTCGGCGTCCGGGGAGCTGTTTTTT.

The CDR3 loop is CSLLTSGSSYNEQFF. The CDR3 DNA reads as TGCAGCCTTTTGACTAGCGGTAGCTCCTACAATGAGCAGTTCTTC. The chain couples TRBV29-1 to TRBJ2-1, with TRBD2 matching over 9 bases. This CDR3 region has 15 residues. Germline V gene data show CDR1 as SQVTM and CDR2 as ANQGSEA. The V gene end was trimmed by 8 bases and the J gene end by 0 bases; junction bases not matched to a gene: 8.

CDR3 sequence: CSARDPSPSTDTQYF. The DNA for the CDR3 is TGCAGTGCTAGAGATCCCTCCCCCAGCACAGATACGCAGTATTTT. The chain uses TRBV20-1 and TRBJ2-3; no clear D. The CDR3 is 15 amino acids. Per germline, CDR1 DFQATT and CDR2 SNEGSKA (reference sequence). The ends were cut back, 0 bases at V and 0 bases at J, with 10 bases in the middle.

In DNA, the CDR3 is TGTGCCAGCAGCGCGAGGTGGGGCTACGAGCAGTACTTC. It is translated as CASSARWGYEQYF. The V gene is TRBV7-2, the J gene TRBJ2-7; unclear D gene. Germline assignment: CDR1 SGHTA and CDR2 FQGNSA. The CDR3 loop spans 13 amino acids. The V gene lost 5 bases and the J gene lost 3 bases, with 11 bases spanning the gap.

The genes are TRBV20-1 and TRBJ2-5; D may match TRBD1 or TRBD2 (5 bases each). The V end lost 2 bases, the J end lost 5 bases, and 15 bases lay between the germline ends. The CDR3 sequence is 14 residues long. Germline assignment: CDR1 DFQATT and CDR2 SNEGSKA (reference sequence). The DNA of the CDR3 is TGCAGTGCTAGATCCCGGGACCCCGCGGAGACCCAGTACTTC. Its translation: CSARSRDPAETQYF.

The chain combines TRBV4-1 with TRBJ2-1, with 8 bases fitting TRBD1. CDR3 length: 15 residues. Germline-derived CDR1 and CDR2 are MGHRA and YSYEKL. After removal of 6 bases from V and 2 bases from J, the junction contained 6 bases not matched to a gene. Here the CDR3 DNA reads TGCGCCAGCAGGGGAACAGGGGGTACCTACAATGAGCAGTTCTTC. Translating it yields CASRGTGGTYNEQFF.

This clonotype was seen at least ten times. The V gene is TRBV10-3, the J gene TRBJ2-7; D is tentatively TRBD1 or TRBD2 (5 bases each). V lost 5 bases and J lost 8, with 13 bases in between. The CDR3 consists of 12 residues. Germline V CDR1 and CDR2: ENHRY, SYGVKD. Written as DNA, the CDR3 is TGTGCCATCAGTTGGGACGGACTCAAGCAGTACGTC. Amino acid sequence: CAISWDGLKQYV.

The sample holds many counts of this clonotype. The chain uses TRBV12-5 and TRBJ2-2, with D possibly being TRBD2 (6 bases). V was clipped by 2 bases and J by 0 bases, with 10 bases between them. The CDR3 length is 16 residues. CDR1 LGHNT and CDR2 FRNRAP come from the germline V gene. The CDR3 protein is CASGLRGLANTGELFF. The CDR3 bases are TGTGCTAGTGGTTTGAGGGGACTCGCGAACACCGGGGAGCTGTTTTTT.

This clonotype was picked up many times. The chain uses TRBV5-6 and TRBJ1-2, with D uncertain. Germline V gives CDR1 SGHDT, CDR2 YYEEEE. The CDR3 totals 13 residues. V shed 4 bases and J shed 0 bases, with 7 bases lying between them. The chain's CDR3 is CASSLQANYGYTF. The DNA for the CDR3 is TGTGCCAGCAGCCTTCAAGCTAACTATGGCTACACCTTC.

This chain connects TRBV6-1 to TRBJ2-7, with 7 bases aligning to TRBD1. With 5 bases clipped from V and 0 bases from J, the junction kept 7 bases outside the gene matches. This CDR3 has 15 residues. CDR1 is MNHNS, CDR2 SASEGT, per germline. Written as DNA, the CDR3 is TGTGCCAGCAGTACGGGACGACAGGGCTCCTACGAGCAGTACGTC. Encoded protein: CASSTGRQGSYEQYV.

This clonotype appeared a few times. CDR3 in DNA: TGTGCCAGCAGTTTAGCTCTAGCGGGAGGGCCGGATACGCAGTATTTT. Residues: CASSLALAGGPDTQYF. This chain connects TRBV12-3 or TRBV12-4 to TRBJ2-3; 12 nucleotides match TRBD2. This CDR3 comprises 16 residues. The V segment lost 0 bases and the J segment 6 bases; nucleotides outside the gene matches: 4.

This clonotype was counted only a few times. The V call is TRBV11-1, the J call TRBJ1-6; D is undetermined. The CDR3 contains 14 residues. V lost 8 bases and J 7 bases, leaving 15 bases between the germline ends. Per germline, CDR1 SGHAT and CDR2 FQDESV (reference sequence). This chain's CDR3 is CASGIISGNSPLHF. The CDR3 bases are TGTGCCAGCGGAATAATATCGGGGAATTCACCCCTCCACTTT.

The rearrangement joins TRBV14 to TRBJ2-5, with 8 positions matching TRBD1. V shed 2 bases and J 3 bases; nucleotides not matched to a gene: 11. From germline, CDR1 is SGHDN and CDR2 FVKESK. This CDR3 is 17 amino acids long. The DNA of the CDR3 is TGTGCCAGCAGCCAATGGGAGACAGGGGCCCGAAAAGAGACCCAGTACTTC. Its protein is CASSQWETGARKETQYF.

On this clonotype itself: A much larger clone sits a single nucleotide away, making a read error possible. This chain links TRBV5-1 with TRBJ2-2; 8 bases are shared with TRBD2. Per the germline V gene, CDR1 is SGHRS and CDR2 is YFSETQ. J lost 0 bases, V lost 2 bases, and 9 bases had no gene match. The CDR3 covers 18 residues. The CDR3 DNA reads TGCGCCAGCAGCTTTCCAGCGGGAGTTCTCGCGAACACCGGGGAGCTGTTTTTT. Encoded protein: CASSFPAGVLANTGELFF.

This clonotype was seen more than once but under ten times. The CDR3 nucleotides read TGTGCCAGCAGTGCTAGGGGGCAAGCTGAAGCTTTCTTT. Translation gives CASSARGQAEAFF. V gene TRBV12-3 or TRBV12-4 combines with J gene TRBJ1-1; 7 bases fit TRBD1. V lost 5 bases and J lost 6; bases outside the gene matches: 6. The CDR3 has 13 amino acids.

The chain links TRBV5-6 to TRBJ2-1; 9 bases are a match to TRBD1. Germline V CDR1 and CDR2: SGHDT, YYEEEE. The CDR3 consists of 16 residues. V lost 3 bases, J lost 2 bases, and 6 bases stayed unmatched. DNA for the CDR3: TGTGCCAGCAGCTACCGGGACAGGGATGCCTACAATGAGCAGTTCTTC. Translating it yields CASSYRDRDAYNEQFF.